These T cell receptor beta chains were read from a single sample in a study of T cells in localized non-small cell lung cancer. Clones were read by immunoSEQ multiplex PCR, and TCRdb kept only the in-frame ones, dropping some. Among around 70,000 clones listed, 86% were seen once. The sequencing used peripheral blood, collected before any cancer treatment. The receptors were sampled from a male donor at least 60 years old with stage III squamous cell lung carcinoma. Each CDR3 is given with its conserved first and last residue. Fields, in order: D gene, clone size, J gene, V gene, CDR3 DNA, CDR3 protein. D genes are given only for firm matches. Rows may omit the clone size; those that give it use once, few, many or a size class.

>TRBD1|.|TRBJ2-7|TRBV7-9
TGTGCCAGCAGCAAGGATTGGACAGGGGGCAGCGAGCAGTACTTC
CASSKDWTGGSEQYF
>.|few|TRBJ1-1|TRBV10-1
TGCGCCAGCAGGGCAGGAATGAACACTGAAGCTTTCTTT
CASRAGMNTEAFF
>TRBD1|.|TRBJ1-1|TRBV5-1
TGCGCCAGCAGCCTCAGACAGGGCGGCAGGAACACTGAAGCTTTCTTT
CASSLRQGGRNTEAFF
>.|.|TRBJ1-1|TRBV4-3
TGCGCCAGCAGCCCCGCGGGTTTCTCTATGAACACTGAAGCTTTCTTT
CASSPAGFSMNTEAFF
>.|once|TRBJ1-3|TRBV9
TGTGCCAGCAGCGTAGGGTCGGGGGCGGACACCATATATTTT
CASSVGSGADTIYF
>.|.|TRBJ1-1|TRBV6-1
TGTGCCAGCAGTCCCGTCCGGGGTTCCACTGAAGCTTTCTTT
CASSPVRGSTEAFF
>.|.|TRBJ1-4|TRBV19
TGTGCCAGTACTAAGGACGGTCAAGGGAGTGAAAAACTGTTTTTT
CASTKDGQGSEKLFF
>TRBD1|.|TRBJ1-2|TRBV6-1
TGTGCCAGCAACCAGGGGACAGATGGCTACACCTTC
CASNQGTDGYTF
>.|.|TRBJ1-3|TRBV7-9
TGTGCCAGCAGCCAGGGACGGCGGAGCTCTGGAAACACCATATATTTT
CASSQGRRSSGNTIYF
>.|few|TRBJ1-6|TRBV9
TGTGCCAGCAGCTCCTTGACGGCTAATTCACCCCTCCACTTT
CASSSLTANSPLHF
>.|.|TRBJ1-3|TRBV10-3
TGTGCCATCAGCCGAGGGACAAGGGCTTCTGGAAACACCATATATTTT
CAISRGTRASGNTIYF
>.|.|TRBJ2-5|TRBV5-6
TGTGCCAGCAGCTTGGGGGTTCAAGAGACCCAGTACTTC
CASSLGVQETQYF
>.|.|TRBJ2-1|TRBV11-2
TGTGCCAGCAGCCCGTTAGGACCCAGCTCCTACAATGAGCAGTTCTTC
CASSPLGPSSYNEQFF
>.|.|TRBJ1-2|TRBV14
TGTGCCAGCAGCCAAGAAGAAACCTATGGCTACACCTTC
CASSQEETYGYTF